This record covers a single TCR beta chain. Its antigen is unknown. TCRdb's table, derived via immunoSEQ multiplex PCR, lists solely in-frame clones and lacks some. The sample shows about 2.3 million clones, 93% of them seen only once. The CDR3 consists of 15 residues. V was clipped by 0 bases and J by 2 bases, with 10 bases between them. Germline-derived CDR1 and CDR2 are KGHSY and FQNENV. The sample originates from a study of shared clonotypes between healthy human individuals. Study results and caveats: Enrolling few donors narrowed the genetic and exposure-history diversity that was represented.

This sequence joins TRBV16 and TRBJ1-1; D not certain. The clonotype was recovered from a man aged 18 to 29 in good health. Some clones in this sample may be carry-over from other donors' samples. The specimen was naive CD4+ T cells from PBMCs. Specified subset: CD45RA+ positively selected. DNA of the CDR3: TGTGCCAGCAGCCAATCCGACCCCCCTAACACTGAAGCTTTCTTT. It codes for CASSQSDPPNTEAFF.